This record covers a single T cell receptor (beta chain). The antigen remains unidentified. This entry belongs to a study of immune evolution from preneoplasia to lung adenocarcinoma. Study-level information: HLA loss of heterozygosity: less than 9% AIS, over 12% MIA, around 33% ADC, none AAH.

Study results and caveats: Later-stage lesions seemingly showed higher T cell density and diversity than normal lung.

TCRdb keeps only in-frame clones here, not all; method: immunoSEQ multiplex PCR. In the table there are approximately 9,100 clones, roughly 85% of which are singletons. The clonotype comes from a person aged 65-85 years with lung adenocarcinoma. The material sequenced was FFPE minimally invasive lung adenocarcinoma tissue.

The CDR3 nucleotides read TGTGCCAGCAGGAAACAGTCCTACGAGCAGTACTTC. This gives the protein CASRKQSYEQYF. This chain connects TRBV28 to TRBJ2-7; D not resolved. Between the trimmed V and J ends, which lost 6 bases and 1 base, there was a span of 7 bases. Per the germline V gene, CDR1 is MDHEN and CDR2 is SYDVKM. The CDR3 contains 12 residues.